Below, 22 T cell receptor beta chains from the same sample are listed, as sequenced in a study of vaccination and CD4 T cells after COVID-19. With the Oncomine TCR Beta short-read assay, DNA from cultured CD4+ T cells was sequenced. TCRdb re-analysed the PCR reads in MiXCR, keeping a single row per CDR3 protein. The data contain 9,000 to 13,000 distinct CDR3 sequences, less than 30% of them seen just once; the ten biggest clones take up 24%. These TCRs' antigens remain unknown. Treatment defined: approximately nine-day PBMC culture with coronavirus spike peptide pools or control peptides (ViraFEST assay). Sample: CD4+ T cells from blood, cultured in vitro, taken after SARS-CoV-2 vaccination. These receptors originate from a human donor who had recovered from COVID-19.

The V and J genes are TRBV20-1 and TRBJ2-4, with 8 bases that match TRBD2. The CDR3 contains 16 residues. Germline CDR1 reads DFQATT; CDR2 reads SNEGSKA (reference sequence). With 3 bases clipped from V and 0 bases from J, the junction kept 7 bases outside the gene matches. CDR3 in amino acids: CSARGVAGIAKNIQYF. The CDR3 nucleotides read TGCAGTGCTAGGGGGGTAGCGGGGATAGCCAAAAACATTCAGTACTTC.

A few counts support this clonotype. This rearrangement joins TRBV6-5 to TRBJ2-2, with D possibly matching TRBD2 (6 bases). CDR1 MNHEY and CDR2 SVGAGI come from the germline V gene. Trimming left V 0 bases short and J 4 bases short, with 12 bases between. CDR3 size: 16 residues. The CDR3 DNA is TGTGCCAGCAGTTACTCCCATCTCGGGGGCACCGGGGAGCTGTTTTTT. Translating it yields CASSYSHLGGTGELFF.

This clonotype was counted between two and nine times. This chain connects TRBV6-1 to TRBJ1-5; 8 bases align to TRBD1. The CDR3 is 17 residues long. Unmatched junction bases numbered 21, after V lost 6 bases and J lost 11 bases. Germline assignment: CDR1 MNHNS and CDR2 SASEGT. The CDR3 here is CASSQDRGGRDRRSQHF. The CDR3 DNA reads TGTGCCAGCAGCCAAGACAGGGGAGGTCGGGACCGTCGGTCCCAGCATTTT.

The V call is TRBV11-3, the J call TRBJ2-5; TRBD1 agrees at 11 bases. The CDR3 covers 14 residues. V was clipped by 4 bases and J by 5 bases; unmatched bases: 3. Germline lookup yields CDR1 SGHNT and CDR2 YENEEA. The CDR3 sequence is CASSWTGGSETQYF. For the CDR3, the DNA is TGTGCCAGCAGCTGGACAGGGGGCTCGGAGACCCAGTACTTC.

A single count supports this clonotype. This chain links TRBV5-1 with TRBJ2-3; D unclear. The CDR3 spans 13 residues. Germline V gene data show CDR1 as SGHRS and CDR2 as YFSETQ. V was trimmed by 2 bases and J by 1 base, leaving 5 bases between them. In DNA form, the CDR3 reads TGCGCCAGCAGCTTCCAGGGCACAGATACGCAGTATTTT. Its translation: CASSFQGTDTQYF.

The sample holds one count of this clonotype. The rearrangement uses TRBV5-4 and TRBJ2-5, with D unclear. The CDR3 loop spans 13 amino acids. The germline V and J ends were trimmed by 4 bases and 1 base, with 8 bases remaining between them. The germline CDR1 and CDR2 sequences are SGHNT and YYREEE (reference sequence). The CDR3 sequence is CASSPAVQETQYF. CDR3 coding DNA: TGTGCCAGCAGCCCCGCTGTCCAAGAGACCCAGTACTTC.

The chain recombines TRBV28 with TRBJ1-1, with D unclear. This CDR3 region has 14 residues. Deletions cut 4 bases from V and 2 bases from J, with 11 bases between. In germline, CDR1 is MDHEN, CDR2 SYDVKM. Written as DNA, the CDR3 is TGTGCCAGCAGTTCTGTAGGAGCAAACACTGAAGCTTTCTTT. This sequence encodes CASSSVGANTEAFF.

By share, this clonotype counts as medium-sized (0.01 to 0.1%). The chain uses TRBV7-2 and TRBJ2-5, with 7 bases fitting TRBD1. CDR1 is SGHTA and CDR2 is FQGNSA in the germline V gene. V shed 2 bases and J 5 bases; nucleotides not matched to a gene: 8. The CDR3 sequence is 15 residues long. DNA of the CDR3: TGTGCCAGCAGCTTAAACAGGGGTCAACCTGAGACCCAGTACTTC. Its protein product is CASSLNRGQPETQYF.

This clonotype was seen more than once but under ten times. The chain combines TRBV7-8 with TRBJ2-3, with 8 bases aligning to TRBD2. Losses at the gene ends were 10 bases for V and 3 bases for J; bases not matched to a gene: 9. This CDR3 comprises 14 residues. Looked up from germline, CDR1 is SGHVS and CDR2 is FQNEAQ. CDR3 region: CATLGGARTDTQYF. CDR3 sequence (DNA): TGTGCCACCCTCGGGGGGGCTAGGACAGATACGCAGTATTTT.

In its sample, this clonotype was seen once. V gene TRBV5-4 combines with J gene TRBJ1-1; D is possibly TRBD1 (5 bases). Trimming removed 5 bases from V and 5 bases from J, with 10 bases in between. Germline V gene sequence: CDR1 SGHNT, CDR2 YYREEE (reference sequence). The CDR3 is made up of 12 amino acids. The CDR3 is CASSGARTEAFF. The CDR3, as DNA: TGTGCCAGCAGTGGGGCGCGTACTGAAGCTTTCTTT.

This chain connects TRBV19 to TRBJ2-1; no definite D call. V lost 5 bases and J 4 bases, leaving 9 bases between the germline ends. The germline V gene has CDR1 LNHDA and CDR2 SQIVND (reference sequence). The CDR3 spans 13 residues. CDR3 sequence reads: CASSGSYYNEQFF. The CDR3 DNA follows: TGTGCCAGTAGTGGATCTTATTACAATGAGCAGTTCTTC.

This clonotype was counted between two and nine times. The chain is built from TRBV28 and TRBJ2-7; D perhaps matches TRBD1 (5 bases). V lost 5 bases, J lost 5 bases, and 16 bases lay in between. The CDR3 sequence is 14 residues long. The germline CDR1 and CDR2 sequences are MDHEN and SYDVKM. CDR3 in DNA: TGTGCCAGCAGTGAGGCAGGGATGGGCGACGAGCAGTACTTC. Amino acid sequence: CASSEAGMGDEQYF.

This clonotype was seen only once. The chain uses TRBV10-3 and TRBJ1-1; no clear D gene. The CDR3 extends over 16 amino acids. Trimming left V 2 bases short and J 2 bases short, with 15 bases between. CDR1 is ENHRY and CDR2 is SYGVKD in the germline V gene. DNA for the CDR3: TGTGCCATCAGTGAGCTAGTGGGCTTATCTAACACTGAAGCTTTCTTT. Translation gives CAISELVGLSNTEAFF.

This clonotype is medium-sized by share. V usage is TRBV7-2 and J usage is TRBJ2-7; tentatively, D is TRBD1 or TRBD2 (5 bases each). CDR1 SGHTA and CDR2 FQGNSA come from the germline V gene. V was clipped by 0 bases and J by 4 bases, with 7 bases between them. The CDR3 runs to 13 residues. The CDR3 nucleotides read TGTGCCAGCAGCTTAGCGGGACCATACGAGCAGTACTTC. Its protein product is CASSLAGPYEQYF.

The J gene is TRBJ1-6, the V gene TRBV28, with TRBD1 as a possible D gene (5 bases). V was cut by 6 bases and J by 9 bases, with 21 bases left in between. The CDR3 length is 16 residues. The germline V gene has CDR1 MDHEN and CDR2 SYDVKM. CDR3 coding DNA: TGTGCCAGCAGCCTAGGGGCACGGCGGATTGGTTCACCCCTCCACTTT. It translates to CASSLGARRIGSPLHF.

This clonotype was seen only a few times. This sequence joins TRBV7-9 and TRBJ2-1; D remains ambiguous. V gave up 8 bases and J gave up 9 bases, with 11 bases separating them. The germline CDR1 and CDR2 sequences are SEHNR and FQNEAQ (reference sequence). The CDR3 is 11 amino acids. The CDR3 region is CASGFTGEQFF. The CDR3 DNA reads TGTGCCAGCGGATTCACCGGTGAGCAGTTCTTC.

The rearrangement joins TRBV28 to TRBJ2-3; 7 bases agree with TRBD2. This CDR3 comprises 15 residues. Germline CDR1 reads MDHEN; CDR2 reads SYDVKM. V trimming: 3 bases; J trimming: 11 bases; junction bases outside the gene matches: 14. CDR3 in DNA: TGTGCCAGCAGTTTGGCCTCCATGAGCGGGGAGAGGCAGTATTTT. Translating gives CASSLASMSGERQYF.

The gene calls are TRBV27 and TRBJ2-7, with 9 positions matching TRBD1. This CDR3 has 15 residues. V lost 1 base, J lost 6 bases, and 7 bases stayed unmatched. The germline V gene encodes CDR1 MNHEY and CDR2 SMNVEV (reference sequence). CDR3 in DNA: TGTGCCAGCAGTTTATACGGGACAGGGTCTCTCGAGCAGTACTTC. Protein sequence: CASSLYGTGSLEQYF.

This clonotype has only a few counts. This chain joins TRBV2 and TRBJ1-2; a weak D match, TRBD1 (6 bases). CDR3 length: 14 residues. V lost 8 bases and J 4 bases, leaving 17 bases between the germline ends. Germline V gene data show CDR1 as SNHLY and CDR2 as FYNNEI. CDR3 DNA: TGTGCCAGCCCCACAGGGAGTAAAGGCTATGGCTACACCTTC. Amino acid sequence: CASPTGSKGYGYTF. Variable domain in full (rest from reference TRBV2 and TRBJ1-2): EPEVTQTPSHQVTQMGQEVILRCVPISNHLYFYWYRQILGQKVEFLVSFYNNEISEKSEIFDDQFSVERPDGSNFTLKIRSTKLEDSAMYFCASPTGSKGYGYTFGSGTRLTVV.

The V gene is TRBV2, the J gene TRBJ1-2, with 8 bases identical to TRBD1. The CDR3 is made up of 12 amino acids. The V gene's germline CDR1 is SNHLY and CDR2 FYNNEI. The V gene end was trimmed by 7 bases and the J gene end by 4 bases; junction bases not matched to a gene: 2. CDR3 residues: CASTGGPYGYTF. CDR3 nucleotide sequence: TGTGCCAGCACAGGGGGCCCCTATGGCTACACCTTC.

In its sample, this clonotype ranks as medium-sized. The rearrangement joins TRBV15 to TRBJ2-5; 7 nucleotides line up with TRBD2. The CDR3 has 18 residues. J lost 4 bases, V lost 0 bases, and 14 bases had no gene match. Germline values: CDR1 LNHNV, CDR2 YYDKDF (reference sequence). CDR3 nucleotide sequence: TGTGCCACCAGCAGAGATCGGAGTCTAGCGGCTTCAGGAGAGACCCAGTACTTC. This encodes CATSRDRSLAASGETQYF.

This clonotype has a handful of counts. The genes are TRBV7-9 and TRBJ2-7; D may be TRBD1 or TRBD2 (5 bases each). The CDR3 spans 14 residues. Trimming cost V 3 bases and J 2 bases, with 11 bases left between them. From germline, CDR1 is SEHNR and CDR2 FQNEAQ (reference sequence). The CDR3 bases are TGTGCCAGCAGCTTGGGGGACGGCCCCTACGAGCAGTACTTC. Encoded protein: CASSLGDGPYEQYF.